These 26 T cell receptor beta chains came from one sample sequenced in a study of beta chain features in type 1 diabetes. As every portion of the isolated RNA was reverse transcribed, the sequencing read expressed TCRB transcripts. The protocol was immunoSEQ multiplex PCR, while the TCRdb copy is restricted to in-frame clones and leaves out a portion. The profile covers 150,000 to 200,000 clones, with about 13% appearing a single time and around 0.63% taken by the ten largest. The sample consisted of central memory CD4+ T cells from blood. The receptors were gathered from a woman aged 18-29 years in good health.

This rearrangement joins TRBV18 to TRBJ2-3; 9 nucleotides align to TRBD2. CDR1 and CDR2 from the germline V gene are KGHSH and LQKENI. This CDR3 spans 16 amino acids. Losses at the gene ends were 3 bases for V and 6 bases for J; bases not matched to a gene: 10. CDR3 amino acids: CASSPGVSGSGDTQYF. As DNA, the CDR3 is TGTGCCAGCTCACCCGGGGTTAGCGGGAGCGGTGATACGCAGTATTTT.

The chain couples TRBV5-6 to TRBJ2-7; weak D call: TRBD1 (6 bases). This CDR3 is built from 13 residues. V was clipped by 1 base and J by 6 bases, with 11 bases between them. CDR1 is SGHDT, CDR2 YYEEEE, per germline. CDR3 DNA: TGTGCCAGCAGCTTGTTACAGGGCTTCGAGCAGTACTTC. Amino acid sequence: CASSLLQGFEQYF. The full variable domain, in which reference TRBV5-6 and TRBJ2-7 provide the parts outside the CDR3, is DAGVTQSPTHLIKTRGQQVTLRCSPKSGHDTVSWYQQALGQGPQFIFQYYEEEERQRGNFPDRFSGHQFPNYSSELNVNALLLGDSALYLCASSLLQGFEQYFGPGTRLTVT.

In its sample, this clone was seen a few times. The chain joins TRBV28 to TRBJ1-1; a possible D gene is TRBD1 (6 bases). The CDR3 is made up of 13 amino acids. Germline lookup yields CDR1 MDHEN and CDR2 SYDVKM. V lost 8 bases and J lost 6, with 16 bases in between. The CDR3 DNA reads as TGTGCCAGCGCACTTGCACAGGGCCCTGAAGCTTTCTTT. Translated: CASALAQGPEAFF.

This clone was counted a few times. V is TRBV15 and J is TRBJ2-7, with 9 bases lining up with TRBD1. The J segment lost 2 bases and the V segment lost 3 bases, leaving 5 bases of the junction unmatched. The CDR3 runs to 15 residues. Germline assignment: CDR1 LNHNV and CDR2 YYDKDF (reference sequence). CDR3 residues: CATSSSRDRAYEQYF. The CDR3 DNA sequence: TGTGCCACCAGCAGCTCCCGGGACAGGGCCTACGAGCAGTACTTC.

This chain connects TRBV25-1 to TRBJ2-7; 7 bases match TRBD1. CDR3 length equals 14 residues. Germline assignment: CDR1 MGHDK and CDR2 SYGVNS. The J segment lost 2 bases and the V segment lost 2 bases, leaving 3 bases of the junction unmatched. The CDR3 loop is CASSEGTVPYEQYF. The CDR3 DNA follows: TGTGCCAGCAGTGAAGGGACAGTCCCCTACGAGCAGTACTTC.

The CDR3, as DNA: TGTGCCACCAGGACAGGGGGATCTGGGGCCAACGTCCTGACTTTC. It encodes CATRTGGSGANVLTF. This chain connects TRBV6-5 to TRBJ2-6; 10 nucleotides match TRBD1. The V gene end was trimmed by 10 bases and the J gene end by 1 base; junction bases not matched to a gene: 4. CDR1 and CDR2 (germline): MNHEY, SVGAGI. The CDR3 has 15 amino acids.

The gene calls are TRBV7-2 and TRBJ2-7; the D gene is possibly TRBD1 (5 bases). V dropped 5 bases and J dropped 0 bases, with 11 bases sitting between them. The CDR3 consists of 14 residues. The germline V gene encodes CDR1 SGHTA and CDR2 FQGNSA. This CDR3 is CASSPQGSSYEQYF. In nucleotides, the CDR3 is TGTGCCAGCAGCCCTCAGGGTAGCTCCTACGAGCAGTACTTC.

This sequence joins TRBV28 and TRBJ2-2; D is unclear. Trimming cost V 5 bases and J 9 bases, with 13 bases left between them. CDR3 length equals 13 residues. CDR1 and CDR2 (germline): MDHEN, SYDVKM. CDR3 DNA sequence: TGTGCCAGCAGTCGCCGGGTGCCCAGGGAGCTGTTTTTT. Its protein product is CASSRRVPRELFF.

This clone was recorded a few times. The CDR3 reads CASSQDWAGEFYEQYF. The CDR3 coding sequence is TGCGCCAGCAGCCAAGATTGGGCGGGAGAATTCTACGAGCAGTACTTC. The chain carries TRBV4-3 and TRBJ2-7; 7 positions match TRBD2. The V segment lost 0 bases and the J segment 3 bases; nucleotides outside the gene matches: 8. The CDR3 contains 16 residues. Per the germline V gene, CDR1 is LGHNA and CDR2 is YSLEER.

This rearrangement joins TRBV5-1 to TRBJ2-3; D may be TRBD1 (5 bases). The V gene lost 5 bases and the J gene lost 6 bases, with 19 bases spanning the gap. The CDR3 contains 15 residues. CDR1 SGHRS and CDR2 YFSETQ come from the germline V gene. This CDR3 is CASSRDRLLGDTQYF. The CDR3 DNA follows: TGCGCCAGCAGTCGAGACAGACTGCTAGGGGATACGCAGTATTTT.

The chain employs TRBV30 and TRBJ1-1, with D tentatively TRBD1 (6 bases). The length of the CDR3 is 15 residues. Looked up from germline, CDR1 is GTSNPN and CDR2 is SVGIG (reference sequence). The V and J ends lost 3 bases and 1 base respectively, with 15 bases between them. CDR3 coding DNA: TGTGCCTGGAGGGCATTGGGGGCTACGAACACTGAAGCTTTCTTT. This encodes CAWRALGATNTEAFF.

In its sample, this clone was seen a few times. V is TRBV7-2 and J is TRBJ2-3; 12 nucleotides agree with TRBD1. The CDR3 runs to 17 residues. V gave up 5 bases and J gave up 3 bases; unmatched junction bases: 9. Per the germline V gene, CDR1 is SGHTA and CDR2 is FQGNSA. CDR3 protein: CASSPPGQGAGTDTQYF. The DNA for the CDR3 is TGTGCCAGCAGCCCGCCGGGACAGGGGGCAGGTACAGATACGCAGTATTTT.

This clone was picked up a small number of times. This rearrangement joins TRBV6-1 to TRBJ1-2; 7 nucleotides align to TRBD1. The germline CDR1 and CDR2 sequences are MNHNS and SASEGT. CDR3 length: 15 amino acids. Unmatched junction bases numbered 8, after V lost 4 bases and J lost 3 bases. Here the CDR3 reads CASSAGRGPDYGYTF. CDR3 DNA: TGTGCCAGCAGTGCTGGTAGGGGGCCAGACTATGGCTACACCTTC.

This clone was observed a handful of times. The J gene is TRBJ2-5, the V gene TRBV7-9; D possibly corresponds to TRBD2 (7 bases). This CDR3 is built from 15 residues. V gave up 8 bases and J gave up 9 bases, with 25 bases separating them. The germline CDR1 and CDR2 sequences are SEHNR and FQNEAQ (reference sequence). The CDR3 sequence: CASLGESWGGAAQYF. The CDR3 DNA is TGTGCCAGCCTAGGAGAGTCGTGGGGGGGCGCGGCCCAGTACTTC. The whole variable domain, filled in from reference TRBV7-9 and TRBJ2-5, reads DTGVSQNPRHKITKRGQNVTFRCDPISEHNRLYWYRQTLGQGPEFLTYFQNEAQLEKSRLLSDRFSAERPKGSFSTLEIQRTEQGDSAMYLCASLGESWGGAAQYFGPGTRLLVL.

CDR3 sequence (DNA): TGTGCCAGCAGTGAACCCGGCCAGGGGACATACAATGAGCAGTTCTTC. Translated: CASSEPGQGTYNEQFF. This chain links TRBV6-1 with TRBJ2-1; possible D gene TRBD1, 6 bases. Germline V gene lookup returns CDR1 MNHNS and CDR2 SASEGT. The length of the CDR3 is 16 residues. V was clipped by 2 bases and J by 4 bases, with 15 bases between them.

The genes are TRBV11-2 and TRBJ2-5; 8 bases are a match to TRBD2. Trimming removed 5 bases from V and 10 bases from J; junction bases left unmatched: 12. The CDR3 extends over 14 amino acids. The germline V gene encodes CDR1 SGHAT and CDR2 FQNNGV. In nucleotides, the CDR3 is TGTGCCAGCAGCCCCGGGGGGGACCAAGTTGGCCAGTACTTC. This translates into CASSPGGDQVGQYF.

In this sample, this clone turned up a few times. The rearrangement uses TRBV7-3 and TRBJ2-7; 10 positions match TRBD2. The CDR3 totals 15 residues. V shed 1 base, J shed 6 bases, and the junction held 6 bases outside the gene matches. Per the germline V gene, CDR1 is SGHTA and CDR2 is FQGTGA. CDR3 DNA: TGTGCCAGCAGCTTAAGCCTAGCGGGAGTTGGCGAGCAGTACTTC. Its protein is CASSLSLAGVGEQYF.

This clone was picked up a small number of times. The chain carries TRBV18 and TRBJ2-1; 13 bases fit TRBD2. V was pared by 3 bases and J by 8 bases, with 4 bases of the junction left unmatched. Germline-derived CDR1 and CDR2 are KGHSH and LQKENI. This CDR3 spans 15 amino acids. The CDR3 sequence is CASSPGTSGIDEQFF. DNA of the CDR3: TGTGCCAGCTCACCCGGGACTAGCGGGATTGATGAGCAGTTCTTC.

This chain uses TRBV19 with TRBJ2-6; no firm D call. This CDR3 region has 14 residues. Germline CDR1 is LNHDA and CDR2 is SQIVND (reference sequence). Trimming stripped 7 bases from V and 1 base from J, with 8 bases between. CDR3 residues: CASKEESGANVLTF. As DNA, the CDR3 is TGTGCCAGTAAAGAGGAATCTGGGGCCAACGTCCTGACTTTC.

The chain carries TRBV4-3 and TRBJ2-1; D is ambiguous. Germline-derived CDR1 and CDR2 are LGHNA and YSLEER. This CDR3 has 13 residues. The germline V and J ends were trimmed by 1 base and 8 bases, with 9 bases remaining between them. CDR3 nucleotide sequence: TGCGCCAGCAGCCAAGTTGGGCTCCATGAGCAGTTCTTC. It translates to CASSQVGLHEQFF.

There are a few counts of this clone. The chain joins TRBV28 to TRBJ2-5; D gene ambiguous. The CDR3 has 15 residues. The V gene's germline CDR1 is MDHEN and CDR2 SYDVKM. V was clipped by 2 bases and J by 4 bases, with 14 bases between them. CDR3 nucleotide sequence: TGTGCCAGCAGTTTAAGGCAAGCTCTAGGAGAGACCCAGTACTTC. This gives the protein CASSLRQALGETQYF.

The chain carries TRBV5-6 and TRBJ1-1; 7 bases fit TRBD1. The CDR3 has 15 residues. Germline CDR1 is SGHDT and CDR2 is YYEEEE. V was pared by 1 base and J by 0 bases, with 3 bases of the junction left unmatched. CDR3: CASSLFGQVNTEAFF. DNA of the CDR3: TGTGCCAGCAGCTTGTTTGGACAGGTGAACACTGAAGCTTTCTTT.

This clone was recorded a few times. The rearrangement links TRBV29-1 to TRBJ1-4; D perhaps matches TRBD1 (6 bases). The V end lost 4 bases, the J end lost 4 bases, and 10 bases lay between the germline ends. The CDR3 covers 13 residues. Germline values: CDR1 SQVTM, CDR2 ANQGSEA. The CDR3 spells CSVAGQFNEKLFF. The DNA for the CDR3 is TGCAGCGTTGCTGGACAGTTTAATGAAAAACTGTTTTTT.

This clone was seen only a few times. The rearrangement joins TRBV5-1 to TRBJ2-1; tentative D call: TRBD2 (5 bases). The germline CDR1 and CDR2 sequences are SGHRS and YFSETQ. Trimming took off 0 bases at V and 1 base at J, with 8 bases between the two ends. This CDR3 spans 15 amino acids. CDR3 DNA: TGCGCCAGCAGCTTGGGAACGGGGTCCTACAATGAGCAGTTCTTC. It codes for CASSLGTGSYNEQFF.

This clone was counted a few times. This chain joins TRBV2 and TRBJ2-2, with D maybe TRBD2 (5 bases). Trimming pared 7 bases from V and 0 bases from J, leaving 9 bases between. The CDR3 is made up of 14 amino acids. CDR1 is SNHLY, CDR2 FYNNEI, per germline. CDR3 DNA sequence: TGTGCCAGCAAAAGCGGCCCGAACACCGGGGAGCTGTTTTTT. Protein: CASKSGPNTGELFF.

The V gene is TRBV27, the J gene TRBJ1-2, with 7 bases aligning to TRBD1. CDR1 is MNHEY and CDR2 is SMNVEV in the germline V gene (reference sequence). V gave up 5 bases and J gave up 0 bases; unmatched junction bases: 3. The CDR3 has 14 amino acids. The CDR3 sequence: CASSRTGTNYGYTF. CDR3 bases: TGTGCCAGCAGTCGGACAGGAACTAACTATGGCTACACCTTC.